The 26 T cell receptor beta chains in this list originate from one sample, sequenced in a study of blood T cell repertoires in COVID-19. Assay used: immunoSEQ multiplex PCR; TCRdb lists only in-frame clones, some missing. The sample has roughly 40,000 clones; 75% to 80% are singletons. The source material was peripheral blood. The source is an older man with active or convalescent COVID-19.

CDR3 protein: CASSESGGTTKFF. As DNA, the CDR3 is TGCGCCAGCAGTGAGTCGGGGGGGACAACCAAGTTCTTC. V usage is TRBV10-1 and J usage is TRBJ2-1, with D possibly being TRBD2 (7 bases). The CDR3 sequence is 13 residues long. With 0 bases removed from V and 14 bases from J, the gap between germline ends came to 14 bases. Germline V CDR1 and CDR2: WNHNN, SYGVQD (reference sequence).

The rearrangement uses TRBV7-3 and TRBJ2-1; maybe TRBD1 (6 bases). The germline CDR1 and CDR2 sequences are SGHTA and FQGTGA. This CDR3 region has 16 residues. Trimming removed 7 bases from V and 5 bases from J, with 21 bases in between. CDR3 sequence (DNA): TGTGCCAGCAAACACAGGGAGACCGAACTTAACAATGAGCAGTTCTTC. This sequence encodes CASKHRETELNNEQFF.

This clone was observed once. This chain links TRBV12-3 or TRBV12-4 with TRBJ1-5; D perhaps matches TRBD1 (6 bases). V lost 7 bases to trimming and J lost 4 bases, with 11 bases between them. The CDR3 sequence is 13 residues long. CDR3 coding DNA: TGTGCCAGCACGGGACAACAGAATCAGCCCCAGCATTTT. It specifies CASTGQQNQPQHF.

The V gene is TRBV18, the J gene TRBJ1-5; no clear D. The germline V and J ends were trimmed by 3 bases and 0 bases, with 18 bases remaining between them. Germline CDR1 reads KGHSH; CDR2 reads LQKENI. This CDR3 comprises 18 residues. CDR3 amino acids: CASSPGVTVSYSNQPQHF. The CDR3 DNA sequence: TGTGCCAGCTCACCTGGAGTTACCGTGTCTTATAGCAATCAGCCCCAGCATTTT.

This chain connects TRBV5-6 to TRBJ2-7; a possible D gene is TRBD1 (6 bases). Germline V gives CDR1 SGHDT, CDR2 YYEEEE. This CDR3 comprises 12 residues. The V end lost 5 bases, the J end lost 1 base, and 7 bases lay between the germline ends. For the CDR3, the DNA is TGTGCCAGCAGGACAGGATCCTACGAGCAGTACTTC. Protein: CASRTGSYEQYF.

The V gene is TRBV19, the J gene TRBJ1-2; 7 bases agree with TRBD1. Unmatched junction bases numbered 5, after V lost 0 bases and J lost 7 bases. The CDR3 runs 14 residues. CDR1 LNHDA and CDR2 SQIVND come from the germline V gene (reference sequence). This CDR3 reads CASSIETTGIGYTF. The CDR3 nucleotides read TGTGCCAGTAGTATAGAGACGACAGGGATTGGCTACACCTTC.

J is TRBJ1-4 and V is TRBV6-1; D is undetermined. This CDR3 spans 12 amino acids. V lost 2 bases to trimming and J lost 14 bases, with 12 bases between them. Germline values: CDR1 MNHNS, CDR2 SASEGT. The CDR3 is CASSETRRELFF. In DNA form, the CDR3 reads TGTGCCAGCAGTGAAACAAGGAGAGAGCTGTTTTTT.

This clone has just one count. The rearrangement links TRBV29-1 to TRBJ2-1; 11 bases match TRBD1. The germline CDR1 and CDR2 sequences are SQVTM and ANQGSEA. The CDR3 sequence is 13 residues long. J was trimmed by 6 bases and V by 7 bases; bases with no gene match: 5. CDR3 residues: CSGGQGVVNEQFF. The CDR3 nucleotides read TGCAGCGGGGGACAGGGGGTTGTCAATGAGCAGTTCTTC.

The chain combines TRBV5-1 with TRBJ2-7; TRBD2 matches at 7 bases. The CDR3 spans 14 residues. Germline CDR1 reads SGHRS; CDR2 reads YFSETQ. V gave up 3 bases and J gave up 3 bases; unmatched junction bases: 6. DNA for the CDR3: TGCGCCAGCAGCTCCCCTAGCGGCTACTACGAGCAGTACTTC. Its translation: CASSSPSGYYEQYF. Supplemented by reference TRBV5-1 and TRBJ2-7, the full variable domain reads KAGVTQTPRYLIKTRGQQVTLSCSPISGHRSVSWYQQTPGQGLQFLFEYFSETQRNKGNFPGRFSGRQFSNSRSEMNVSTLELGDSALYLCASSSPSGYYEQYFGPGTRLTVT.

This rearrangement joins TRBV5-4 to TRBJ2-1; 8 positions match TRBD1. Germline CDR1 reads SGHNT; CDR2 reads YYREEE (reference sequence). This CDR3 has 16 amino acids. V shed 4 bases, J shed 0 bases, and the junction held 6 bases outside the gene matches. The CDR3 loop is CASSRGTGRSYNEQFF. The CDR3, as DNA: TGTGCCAGCAGCCGAGGGACAGGACGCTCCTACAATGAGCAGTTCTTC.

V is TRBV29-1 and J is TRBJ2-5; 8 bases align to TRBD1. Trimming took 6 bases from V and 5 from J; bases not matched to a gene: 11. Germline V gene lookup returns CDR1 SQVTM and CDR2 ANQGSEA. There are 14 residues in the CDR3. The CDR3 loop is CSVAGTGPGETQYF. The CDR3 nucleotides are TGCAGCGTCGCCGGGACAGGCCCTGGGGAGACCCAGTACTTC. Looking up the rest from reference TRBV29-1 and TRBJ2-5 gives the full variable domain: SAVISQKPSRDICQRGTSLTIQCQVDSQVTMMFWYRQQPGQSLTLIATANQGSEATYESGFVIDKFPISRPNLTFSTLTVSNMSPEDSSIYLCSVAGTGPGETQYFGPGTRLLVL.

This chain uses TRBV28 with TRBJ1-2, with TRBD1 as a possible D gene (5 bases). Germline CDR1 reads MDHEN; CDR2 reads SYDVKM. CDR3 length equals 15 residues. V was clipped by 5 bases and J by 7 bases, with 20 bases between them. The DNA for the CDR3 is TGTGCCAGCAGTGGGGGGTCGGTTCGACTTGGTGGCTACACCTTC. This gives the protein CASSGGSVRLGGYTF.

As DNA, the CDR3 is TGTGCCAGCAGCCCAACCTCAGGGGCAACTAATGAAAAACTGTTTTTT. Translating it yields CASSPTSGATNEKLFF. The chain links TRBV28 to TRBJ1-4; possible D gene TRBD1, 6 bases. The CDR3 is 16 residues long. V lost 6 bases, J lost 0 bases, and 14 bases lay in between. CDR1 and CDR2 from the germline V gene are MDHEN and SYDVKM.

The DNA for the CDR3 is TGTGCCAGCAGCCAAATCTGGGGGCGGACAGATACGCAGTATTTT. Its translation is CASSQIWGRTDTQYF. The gene calls are TRBV14 and TRBJ2-3; D perhaps matches TRBD1 (6 bases). The germline CDR1 and CDR2 sequences are SGHDN and FVKESK. The ends were cut back, 2 bases at V and 3 bases at J, with 12 bases in the middle. The CDR3 length is 15 residues.

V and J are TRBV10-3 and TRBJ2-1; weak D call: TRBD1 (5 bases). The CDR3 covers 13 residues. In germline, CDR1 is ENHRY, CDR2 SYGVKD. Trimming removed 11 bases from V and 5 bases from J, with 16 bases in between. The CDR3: CASQLDKNNEQFF. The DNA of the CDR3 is TGTGCCTCCCAACTGGACAAGAACAATGAGCAGTTCTTC.

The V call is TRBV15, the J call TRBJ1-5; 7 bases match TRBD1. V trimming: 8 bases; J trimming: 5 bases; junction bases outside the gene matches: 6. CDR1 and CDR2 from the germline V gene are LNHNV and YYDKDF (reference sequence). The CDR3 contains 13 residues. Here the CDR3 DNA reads TGTGCCACCTCGGGACAGAGATATCAGCCCCAGCATTTT. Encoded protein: CATSGQRYQPQHF. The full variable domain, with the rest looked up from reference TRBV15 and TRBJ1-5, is DAMVIQNPRYQVTQFGKPVTLSCSQTLNHNVMYWYQQKSSQAPKLLFHYYDKDFNNEADTPDNFQSRRPNTSFCFLDIRSPGLGDTAMYLCATSGQRYQPQHFGDGTRLSIL.

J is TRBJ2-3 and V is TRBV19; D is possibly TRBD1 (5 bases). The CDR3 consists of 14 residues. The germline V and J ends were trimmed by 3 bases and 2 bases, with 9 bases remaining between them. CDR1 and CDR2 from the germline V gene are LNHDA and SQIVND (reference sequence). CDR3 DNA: TGTGCCAGTAGTATTGTAGGGGCCACAGATACGCAGTATTTT. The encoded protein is CASSIVGATDTQYF.

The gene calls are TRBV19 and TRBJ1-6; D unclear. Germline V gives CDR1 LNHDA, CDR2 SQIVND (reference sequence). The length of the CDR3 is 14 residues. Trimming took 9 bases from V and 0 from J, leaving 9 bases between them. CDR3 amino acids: CASYSSSYNSPLHF. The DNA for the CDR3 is TGTGCCAGCTACAGCAGCTCCTATAATTCACCCCTCCACTTT.

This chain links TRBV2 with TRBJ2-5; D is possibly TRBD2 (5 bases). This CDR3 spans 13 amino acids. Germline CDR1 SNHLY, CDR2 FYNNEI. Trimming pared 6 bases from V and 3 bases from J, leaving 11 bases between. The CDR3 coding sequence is TGTGCCAGCAGGTGGGGAGCCAAAGAGACCCAGTACTTC. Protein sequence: CASRWGAKETQYF.

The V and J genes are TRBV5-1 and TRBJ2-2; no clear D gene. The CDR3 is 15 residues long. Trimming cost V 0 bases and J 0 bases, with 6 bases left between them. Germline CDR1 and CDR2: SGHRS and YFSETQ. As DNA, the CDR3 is TGCGCCAGCAGCTTGGCCCAGACGAACACCGGGGAGCTGTTTTTT. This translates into CASSLAQTNTGELFF.

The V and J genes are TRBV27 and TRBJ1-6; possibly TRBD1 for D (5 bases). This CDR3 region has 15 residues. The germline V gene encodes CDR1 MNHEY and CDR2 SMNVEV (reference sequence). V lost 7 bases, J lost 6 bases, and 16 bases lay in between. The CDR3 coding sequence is TGTGCCAGCACGTTGGTGGGGGGACTTAATTCACCCCTCCACTTT. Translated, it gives CASTLVGGLNSPLHF.

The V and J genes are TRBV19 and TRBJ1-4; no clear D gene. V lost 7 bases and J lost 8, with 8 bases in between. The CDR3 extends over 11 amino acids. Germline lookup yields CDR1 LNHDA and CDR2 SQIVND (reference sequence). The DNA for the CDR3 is TGTGCCAGTACCGGGTTAGAAAAACTGTTTTTT. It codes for CASTGLEKLFF.

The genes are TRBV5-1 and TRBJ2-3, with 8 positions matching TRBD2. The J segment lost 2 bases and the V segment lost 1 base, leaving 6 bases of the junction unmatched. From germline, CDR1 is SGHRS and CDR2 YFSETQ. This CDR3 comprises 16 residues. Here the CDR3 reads CASSLSSGGFTDTQYF. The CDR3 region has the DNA TGCGCCAGCAGCTTGTCCAGCGGGGGATTCACAGATACGCAGTATTTT.

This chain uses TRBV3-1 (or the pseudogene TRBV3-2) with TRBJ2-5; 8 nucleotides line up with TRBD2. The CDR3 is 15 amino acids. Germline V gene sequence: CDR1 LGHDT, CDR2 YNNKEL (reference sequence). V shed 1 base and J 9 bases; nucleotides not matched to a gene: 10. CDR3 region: CASSQGFSGDLSQYF. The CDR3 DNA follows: TGTGCCAGCAGCCAAGGTTTTAGCGGGGATTTGTCCCAGTACTTC.

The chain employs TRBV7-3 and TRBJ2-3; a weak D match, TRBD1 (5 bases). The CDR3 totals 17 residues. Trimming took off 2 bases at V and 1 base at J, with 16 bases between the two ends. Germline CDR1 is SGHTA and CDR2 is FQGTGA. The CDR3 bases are TGTGCCAGCAGCTTATATCCCCAGGGTCACGGCACAGATACGCAGTATTTT. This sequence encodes CASSLYPQGHGTDTQYF.

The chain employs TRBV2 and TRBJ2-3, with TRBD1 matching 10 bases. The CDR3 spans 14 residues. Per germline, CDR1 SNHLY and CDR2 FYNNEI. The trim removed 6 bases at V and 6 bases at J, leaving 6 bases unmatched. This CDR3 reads CASRIGQGVDTQYF. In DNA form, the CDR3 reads TGTGCCAGCAGGATCGGACAGGGGGTGGATACGCAGTATTTT. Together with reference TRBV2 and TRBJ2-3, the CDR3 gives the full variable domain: EPEVTQTPSHQVTQMGQEVILRCVPISNHLYFYWYRQILGQKVEFLVSFYNNEISEKSEIFDDQFSVERPDGSNFTLKIRSTKLEDSAMYFCASRIGQGVDTQYFGPGTRLTVL.